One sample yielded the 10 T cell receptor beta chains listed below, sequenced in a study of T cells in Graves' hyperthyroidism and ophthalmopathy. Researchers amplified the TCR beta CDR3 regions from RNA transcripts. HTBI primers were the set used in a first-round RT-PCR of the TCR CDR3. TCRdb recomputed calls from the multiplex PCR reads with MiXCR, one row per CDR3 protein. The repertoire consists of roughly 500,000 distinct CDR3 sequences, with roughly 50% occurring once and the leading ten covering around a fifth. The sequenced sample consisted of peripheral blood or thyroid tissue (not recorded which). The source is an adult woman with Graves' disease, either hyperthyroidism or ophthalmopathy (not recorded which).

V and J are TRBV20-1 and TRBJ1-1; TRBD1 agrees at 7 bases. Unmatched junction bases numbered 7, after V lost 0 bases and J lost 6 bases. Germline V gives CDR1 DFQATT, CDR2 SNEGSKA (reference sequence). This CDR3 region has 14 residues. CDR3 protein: CSARDTTGVPEAFF. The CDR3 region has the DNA TGCAGTGCTAGAGATACCACAGGGGTCCCTGAAGCTTTCTTT.

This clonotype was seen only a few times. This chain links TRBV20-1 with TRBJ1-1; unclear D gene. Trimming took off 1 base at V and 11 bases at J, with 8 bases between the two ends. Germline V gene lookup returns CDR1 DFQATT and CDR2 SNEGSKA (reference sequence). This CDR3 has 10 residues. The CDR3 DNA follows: TGCAGTGCTAGAGGAGGAGACGCTTTCTTT. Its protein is CSARGGDAFF.

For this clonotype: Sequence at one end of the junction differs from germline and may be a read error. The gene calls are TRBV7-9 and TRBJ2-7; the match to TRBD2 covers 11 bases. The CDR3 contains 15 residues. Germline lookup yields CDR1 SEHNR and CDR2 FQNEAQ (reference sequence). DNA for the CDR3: TGTGCCAGCAGACCGGGGACTAGCGGAGAGTTTGATCAAGACTTC. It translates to CASRPGTSGEFDQDF. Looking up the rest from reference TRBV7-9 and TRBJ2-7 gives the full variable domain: DTGVSQNPRHKITKRGQNVTFRCDPISEHNRLYWYRQTLGQGPEFLTYFQNEAQLEKSRLLSDRFSAERPKGSFSTLEIQRTEQGDSAMYLCASRPGTSGEFDQDFGPGTRLTVT.

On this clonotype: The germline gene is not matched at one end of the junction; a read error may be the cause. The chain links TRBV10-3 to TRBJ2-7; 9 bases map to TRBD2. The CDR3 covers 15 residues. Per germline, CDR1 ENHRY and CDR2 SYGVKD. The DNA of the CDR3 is TGTGCCAGCAGTTTATACCTAGCGGGGTTGTACGAGCAGTACTTC. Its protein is CASSLYLAGLYEQYF.

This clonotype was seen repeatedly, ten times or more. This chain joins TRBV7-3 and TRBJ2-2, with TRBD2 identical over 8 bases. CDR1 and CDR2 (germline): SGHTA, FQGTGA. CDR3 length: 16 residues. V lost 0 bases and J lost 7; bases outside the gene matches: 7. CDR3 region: CASSLTGIAGHGELFF. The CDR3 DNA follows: TGTGCCAGCAGCTTAACTGGGATAGCGGGGCACGGGGAGCTGTTTTTT.

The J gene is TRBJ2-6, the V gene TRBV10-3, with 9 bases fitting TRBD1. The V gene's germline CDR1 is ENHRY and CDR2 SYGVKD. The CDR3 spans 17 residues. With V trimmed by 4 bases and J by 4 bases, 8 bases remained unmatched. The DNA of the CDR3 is TGTGCCATCAGTGCAGACAGGGGGAGAGCCGGGGCCAACGTCCTGACTTTC. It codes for CAISADRGRAGANVLTF.

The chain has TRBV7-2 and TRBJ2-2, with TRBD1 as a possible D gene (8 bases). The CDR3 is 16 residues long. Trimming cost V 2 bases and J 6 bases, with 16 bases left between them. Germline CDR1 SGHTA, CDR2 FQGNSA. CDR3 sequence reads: CASSLPGGGRSGELFF. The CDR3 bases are TGTGCCAGCAGCTTACCAGGGGGCGGGAGATCCGGGGAGCTGTTTTTT.

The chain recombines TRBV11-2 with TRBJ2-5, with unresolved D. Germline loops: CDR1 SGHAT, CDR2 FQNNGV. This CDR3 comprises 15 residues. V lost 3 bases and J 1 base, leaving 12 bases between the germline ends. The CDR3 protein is CASSLLWASQETQYF. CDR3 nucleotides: TGTGCCAGCAGCTTGCTTTGGGCCTCCCAAGAGACCCAGTACTTC. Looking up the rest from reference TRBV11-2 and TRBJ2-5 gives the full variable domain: EAGVAQSPRYKIIEKRQSVAFWCNPISGHATLYWYQQILGQGPKLLIQFQNNGVVDDSQLPKDRFSAERLKGVDSTLKIQPAKLEDSAVYLCASSLLWASQETQYFGPGTRLLVL.

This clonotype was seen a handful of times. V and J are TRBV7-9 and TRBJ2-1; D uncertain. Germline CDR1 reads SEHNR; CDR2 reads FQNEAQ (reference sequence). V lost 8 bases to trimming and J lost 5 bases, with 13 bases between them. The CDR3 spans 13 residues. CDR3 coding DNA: TGTGCCAGCGCTCGCTTTCGGCACAATGAGCAGTTCTTC. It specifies CASARFRHNEQFF. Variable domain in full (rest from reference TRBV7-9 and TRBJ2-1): DTGVSQNPRHKITKRGQNVTFRCDPISEHNRLYWYRQTLGQGPEFLTYFQNEAQLEKSRLLSDRFSAERPKGSFSTLEIQRTEQGDSAMYLCASARFRHNEQFFGPGTRLTVL.

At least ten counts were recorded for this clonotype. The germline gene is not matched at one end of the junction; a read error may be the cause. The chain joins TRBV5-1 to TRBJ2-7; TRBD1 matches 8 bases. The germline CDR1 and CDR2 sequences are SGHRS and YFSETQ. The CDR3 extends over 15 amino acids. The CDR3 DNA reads TGCGCCACCAGCCATGACAGGGGTGGGGAAGGCGAGCAGTACTTC. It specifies CATSHDRGGEGEQYF.